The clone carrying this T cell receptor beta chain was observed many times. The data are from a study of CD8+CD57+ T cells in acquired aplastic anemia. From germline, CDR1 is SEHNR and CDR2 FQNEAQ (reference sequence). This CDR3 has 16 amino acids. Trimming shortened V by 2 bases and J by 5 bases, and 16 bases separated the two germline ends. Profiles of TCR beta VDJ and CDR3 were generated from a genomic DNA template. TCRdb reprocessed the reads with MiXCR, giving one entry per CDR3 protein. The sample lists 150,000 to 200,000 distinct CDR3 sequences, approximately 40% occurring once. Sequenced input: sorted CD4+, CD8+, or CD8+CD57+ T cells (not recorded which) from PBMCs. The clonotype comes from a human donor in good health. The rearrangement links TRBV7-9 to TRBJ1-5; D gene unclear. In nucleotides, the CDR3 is TGTGCCAGCAGCTTAACTCGGGTCGGCCCAGATCAGCCCCAGCATTTT. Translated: CASSLTRVGPDQPQHF.